This section outlines one T cell receptor beta chain sequence together with its context. Antigen specificity is unknown. Then a second PCR, running about 6 to 11 cycles, was carried out with a sample-barcoded 5' primer and a J-beta primer mix. Tags on each cDNA molecule came from a template-switch adaptor with 12 random nucleotides. All samples gave at least 2.5 million CDR3-containing paired-end reads. TCRdb redid the calling of the 5' RACE reads with MiXCR, one entry per CDR3 protein. The sample lists 550,000 to 650,000 distinct CDR3 sequences, approximately 30% occurring once. Germline V CDR1 and CDR2: SGHRS, YFSETQ. CDR3 length: 13 amino acids. V was trimmed by 2 bases and J by 7 bases, leaving 10 bases between them. This entry belongs to a study of blood T cells in healthy people across ages. Notes on the study in general: The authors considered diversity estimates from one million T cells to be underestimates.

This clonotype was sampled from a woman older than 75 in good health. The specimen sequenced was blood. This chain connects TRBV5-1 to TRBJ2-1; D is uncertain. CDR3 loop: CASSLTYINEQFF. CDR3 sequence (DNA): TGCGCCAGCAGCTTAACTTACATTAATGAGCAGTTCTTC. The whole variable domain, remainder taken from reference TRBV5-1 and TRBJ2-1, is KAGVTQTPRYLIKTRGQQVTLSCSPISGHRSVSWYQQTPGQGLQFLFEYFSETQRNKGNFPGRFSGRQFSNSRSEMNVSTLELGDSALYLCASSLTYINEQFFGPGTRLTVL.